Listed here are 4 T cell receptor beta chains from one sample, sequenced in a study of T cells after yellow fever vaccination. Each CDR3 protein is one row after TCRdb ran MiXCR on the 5' RACE reads. The data show 300,000 to 400,000 distinct CDR3 sequences, 8.7% seen once. This specimen consisted of PBMCs, obtained on the day of the first yellow fever vaccination. The receptors originated from a man aged 18 to 30 who received the YFV17D yellow fever vaccine.

This clonotype was seen only a few times. V is TRBV10-3 and J is TRBJ2-7; TRBD1 matches at 8 bases. Germline CDR1 and CDR2: ENHRY and SYGVKD. The V segment lost 3 bases and the J segment 6 bases; nucleotides outside the gene matches: 1. The CDR3 consists of 12 residues. CDR3 DNA: TGTGCCATCAGTGACAGGGGGCCCGAGCAGTACGTC. Translation: CAISDRGPEQYV.

This clonotype occurred a few times. The chain carries TRBV7-2 and TRBJ2-2; the D is unclear. Germline CDR1 SGHTA, CDR2 FQGNSA. With 6 bases removed from V and 5 bases from J, the gap between germline ends came to 10 bases. There are 13 residues in the CDR3. CDR3 residues: CASSQRLTGELFF. The CDR3 DNA follows: TGTGCCAGCAGTCAACGTCTGACCGGGGAGCTGTTTTTT. The complete variable domain, with remaining parts taken from reference TRBV7-2 and TRBJ2-2, reads GAGVSQSPSNKVTEKGKDVELRCDPISGHTALYWYRQSLGQGLEFLIYFQGNSAPDKSGLPSDRFSAERTGGSVSTLTIQRTQQEDSAVYLCASSQRLTGELFFGEGSRLTVL.

The sample holds a few counts of this clonotype. The J gene is TRBJ1-5, the V gene TRBV4-2; a possible D gene is TRBD1 (6 bases). The V end lost 1 base, the J end lost 7 bases, and 17 bases lay between the germline ends. The germline V gene has CDR1 LGHNA and CDR2 YNFKEQ. This CDR3 region has 16 residues. In DNA, the CDR3 is TGTGCCAGCAGCCAAGGGGCCACGGGGGCACAGCAGCCCCAGCATTTT. This codes for CASSQGATGAQQPQHF.

This clonotype was counted at least ten times. The chain carries TRBV19 and TRBJ1-1; D might be TRBD1 (5 bases). The CDR3 spans 14 residues. Germline V gives CDR1 LNHDA, CDR2 SQIVND (reference sequence). V was shortened by 7 bases and J by 6 bases, with 18 bases between the two germline ends. CDR3 DNA sequence: TGTGCCAGTATCCCTCCACAGGCTCTATCTGAAGCTTTCTTT. Protein sequence: CASIPPQALSEAFF.